What follows is one T cell receptor beta chain and its context. The antigen remains undetermined. Germline assignment: CDR1 MNHEY and CDR2 SMNVEV (reference sequence). V was trimmed by 1 base and J by 4 bases, leaving 6 bases between them. The CDR3 extends over 13 amino acids. Terminally differentiated effector memory CD45RA+ cells were excluded by CCR7 positive selection of CD45RO-negative cells. These data originate in a study of shared clonotypes between healthy human individuals. Broader study findings: Compared with clonotypes that all four donors shared, non-shared clonotypes had lower generation probabilities.

TCRdb's copy holds only in-frame clones and misses some; the assay was immunoSEQ multiplex PCR. This sample has 630,000 or so clones, with roughly 98% found just once. This sequence originates from a man in his thirties or forties in good health. The sequenced material came from naive CD8+ T cells sorted from blood. The chain carries TRBV27 and TRBJ2-3; D possibly corresponds to TRBD2 (5 bases). The CDR3 spells CASSLLEADTQYF. The CDR3 DNA is TGTGCCAGCAGTTTATTGGAGGCAGATACGCAGTATTTT.